This is a list of T cell receptor beta chains from one sample in a study of PD-L1 blockade in urothelial cancer. Data came from immunoSEQ multiplex PCR; TCRdb stores just in-frame clones and leaves some out. The repertoire includes approximately 52,000 clones, around 86% of them detected once, and 15% to 19% sits in the top ten. The material was PBMCs, obtained around atezolizumab (anti-PD-L1) treatment. Source of these receptors: a man in his 70s with urothelial cancer. CDR3s include the opening cysteine and the closing phenylalanine or tryptophan. Size values are once, few and many counts, or a class for expanded clones, and some rows have none.

clone_size v_call cdr3_aa
. TRBV19 CASSRAGGRYNEQFF
. TRBV28 CASSFPILAGGQETQYF
. TRBV27 CASKDTMNTEAFF
. TRBV30 CAWSVDRGPEKLFF
. TRBV11-2 CASSFSRYAYF
. TRBV6-6 CASSRPGTGPNQPQHF
. TRBV30 CAWEPNPAGYEQYF
. TRBV10-3 CAISERSGTSAYAYF
. TRBV13 CASSRGGYLEQFF
once TRBV9 CASSPRVVAQNTGELFF
. TRBV2 CASSDSGQANTEAFF
once TRBV29-1 CSVVAGDYEQYF
. TRBV5-1 CASSLEAVGEFF
. TRBV10-3 CAISGRDTNTEAFF
. TRBV28 CASSTWGDEQFF
few TRBV9 CASSVASSGQRNYGYTF
few TRBV7-2 CASSRGLAGETQYF
once TRBV28 CASSFSPRNYGYTF
. TRBV5-6 CASSLEGGSQDTQYF
. TRBV6-5 CASRTYRNTEAFF
. TRBV7-2 CASSSQRARYNQPQHF
. TRBV27 CASSKTRNYEQYF
. TRBV28 CANQGAGAGELFF
. TRBV27 CASSLETVPYNEQFF
once TRBV28 CASSLTTTDTQYF
. TRBV2 CASSALGQGKSGAGELFF
. TRBV2 CASRSSGSVDF
. TRBV6-5 CASSYDGQGGGYTF
. TRBV4-1 CASSQVPKRNTGELFF
. TRBV2 CASSDTRGRLQETQYF
. TRBV2 CASKEGGAGGNTIYF
. TRBV28 CASSSPYENTEAFF
. TRBV7-3 CASSLGQANYGYTF
few TRBV6-6 CASSYSGRAADTQYF
. TRBV10-3 CAISESRAGANVLTF
. TRBV10-1 CASSGGSTGELFF
. TRBV5-6 CASSFGSLGGEGGAFF
. TRBV5-1 CASSPDSVSYEQYF
. TRBV2 CASSEAGRLAGSEQYF
. TRBV9 CASSVAIAGPDTQYF